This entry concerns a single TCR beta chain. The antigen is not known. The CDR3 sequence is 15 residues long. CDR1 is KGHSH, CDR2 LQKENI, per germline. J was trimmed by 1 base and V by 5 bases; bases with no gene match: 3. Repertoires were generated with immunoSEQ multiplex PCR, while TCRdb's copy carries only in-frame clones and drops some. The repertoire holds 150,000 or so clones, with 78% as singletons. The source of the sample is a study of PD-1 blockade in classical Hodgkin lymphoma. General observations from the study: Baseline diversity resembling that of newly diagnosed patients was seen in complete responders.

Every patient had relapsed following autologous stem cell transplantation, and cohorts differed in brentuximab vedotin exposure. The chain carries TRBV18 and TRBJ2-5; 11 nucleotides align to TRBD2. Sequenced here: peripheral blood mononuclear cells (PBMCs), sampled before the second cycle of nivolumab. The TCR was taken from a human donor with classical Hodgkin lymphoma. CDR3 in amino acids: CASSIGLAGQETQYF. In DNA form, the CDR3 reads TGTGCCAGCTCAATCGGACTAGCGGGCCAAGAGACCCAGTACTTC.